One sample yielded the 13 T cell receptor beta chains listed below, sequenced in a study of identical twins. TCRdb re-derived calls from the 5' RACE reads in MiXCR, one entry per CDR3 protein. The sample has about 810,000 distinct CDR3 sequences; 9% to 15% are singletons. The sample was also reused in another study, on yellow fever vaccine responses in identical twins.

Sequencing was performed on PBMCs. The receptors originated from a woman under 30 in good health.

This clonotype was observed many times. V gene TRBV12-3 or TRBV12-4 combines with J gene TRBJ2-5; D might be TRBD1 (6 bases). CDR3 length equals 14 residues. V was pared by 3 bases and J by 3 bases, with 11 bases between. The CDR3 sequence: CASSLDSLKETQYF. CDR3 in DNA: TGTGCCAGCAGTTTGGACAGCCTCAAAGAGACCCAGTACTTC.

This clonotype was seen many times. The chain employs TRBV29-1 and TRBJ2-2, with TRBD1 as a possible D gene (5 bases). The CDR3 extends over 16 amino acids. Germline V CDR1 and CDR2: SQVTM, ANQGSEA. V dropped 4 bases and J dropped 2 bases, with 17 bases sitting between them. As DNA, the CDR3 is TGCAGCGTTGGGCCAGGGCTGGTAGTTAACACCGGGGAGCTGTTTTTT. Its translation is CSVGPGLVVNTGELFF.

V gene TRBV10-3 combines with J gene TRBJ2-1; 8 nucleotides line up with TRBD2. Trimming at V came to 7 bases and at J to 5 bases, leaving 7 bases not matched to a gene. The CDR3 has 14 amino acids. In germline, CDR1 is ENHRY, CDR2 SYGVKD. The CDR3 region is CAIKEREPNNEQFF. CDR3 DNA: TGTGCCATCAAAGAGCGGGAGCCCAACAATGAGCAGTTCTTC.

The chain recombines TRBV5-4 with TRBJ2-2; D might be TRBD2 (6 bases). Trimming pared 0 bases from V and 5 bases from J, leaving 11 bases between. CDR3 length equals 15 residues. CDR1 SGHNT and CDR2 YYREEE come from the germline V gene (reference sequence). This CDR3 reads CASSLDGRGTGELFF. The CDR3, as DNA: TGTGCCAGCAGCTTGGACGGGAGAGGGACCGGGGAGCTGTTTTTT.

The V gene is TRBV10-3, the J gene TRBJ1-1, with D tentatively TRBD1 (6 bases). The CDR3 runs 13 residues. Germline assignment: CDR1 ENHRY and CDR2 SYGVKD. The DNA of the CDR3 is TGTGCGAGTACTCCGGACAGAAACACTGAAGCTTTCTTT. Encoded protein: CASTPDRNTEAFF.

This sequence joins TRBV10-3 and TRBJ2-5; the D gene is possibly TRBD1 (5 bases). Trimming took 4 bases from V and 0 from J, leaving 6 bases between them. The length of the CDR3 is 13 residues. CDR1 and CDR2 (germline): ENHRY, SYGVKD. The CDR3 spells CAISGQNQETQYF. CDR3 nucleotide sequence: TGTGCCATCAGTGGACAGAACCAAGAGACCCAGTACTTC.

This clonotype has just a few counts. The CDR3, as DNA: TGTGCCATCAGTGGTAGGGGTGGCAATGAGCAGTTCTTC. This sequence encodes CAISGRGGNEQFF. The V and J genes are TRBV10-3 and TRBJ2-1; TRBD1 is a possible D gene (5 bases). This CDR3 spans 13 amino acids. Between the trimmed V and J ends, which lost 4 bases and 6 bases, there was a span of 10 bases. Germline CDR1 is ENHRY and CDR2 is SYGVKD.

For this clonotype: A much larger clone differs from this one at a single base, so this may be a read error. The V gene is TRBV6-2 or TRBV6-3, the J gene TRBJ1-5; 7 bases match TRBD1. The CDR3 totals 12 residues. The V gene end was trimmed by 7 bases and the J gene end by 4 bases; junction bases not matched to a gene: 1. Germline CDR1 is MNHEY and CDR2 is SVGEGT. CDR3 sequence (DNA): TGTGCCAGCACCAGGGGGAATCAGCCCCAGCATTTT. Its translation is CASTRGNQPQHF.

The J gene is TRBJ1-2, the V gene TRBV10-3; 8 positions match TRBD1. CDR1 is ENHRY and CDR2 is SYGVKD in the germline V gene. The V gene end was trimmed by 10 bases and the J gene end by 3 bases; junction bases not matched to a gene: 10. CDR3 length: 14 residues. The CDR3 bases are TGTGCCACTCTACCAGGGGGCGCCGACTATGGCTACACCTTC. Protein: CATLPGGADYGYTF.

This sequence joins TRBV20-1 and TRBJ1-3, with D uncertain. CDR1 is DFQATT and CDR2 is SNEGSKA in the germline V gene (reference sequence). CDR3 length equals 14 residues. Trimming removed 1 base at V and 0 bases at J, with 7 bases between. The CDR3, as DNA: TGCAGTGCTAGAGGCTCCTTCTCTGGAAACACCATATATTTT. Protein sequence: CSARGSFSGNTIYF.

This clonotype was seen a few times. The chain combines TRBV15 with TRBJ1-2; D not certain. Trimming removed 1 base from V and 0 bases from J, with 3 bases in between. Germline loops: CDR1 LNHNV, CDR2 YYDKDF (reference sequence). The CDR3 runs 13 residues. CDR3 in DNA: TGTGCCACCAGCAGAGGGGCTAACTATGGCTACACCTTC. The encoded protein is CATSRGANYGYTF. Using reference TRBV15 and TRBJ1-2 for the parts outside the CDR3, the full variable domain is DAMVIQNPRYQVTQFGKPVTLSCSQTLNHNVMYWYQQKSSQAPKLLFHYYDKDFNNEADTPDNFQSRRPNTSFCFLDIRSPGLGDTAMYLCATSRGANYGYTFGSGTRLTVV.

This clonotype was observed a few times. The CDR3 coding sequence is TGTGCCATAGGGACAGGGTACACAGATACGCAGTATTTT. It yields the protein CAIGTGYTDTQYF. The V gene is TRBV10-3, the J gene TRBJ2-3; 9 positions match TRBD1. CDR1 ENHRY and CDR2 SYGVKD come from the germline V gene. V lost 9 bases and J lost 2; bases outside the gene matches: 3. There are 13 residues in the CDR3.

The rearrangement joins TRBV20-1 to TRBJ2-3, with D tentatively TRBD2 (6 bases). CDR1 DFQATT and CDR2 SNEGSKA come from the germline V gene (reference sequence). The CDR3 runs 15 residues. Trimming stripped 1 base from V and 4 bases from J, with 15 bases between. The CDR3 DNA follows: TGCAGTGCTAGAGGCTTGGGGGGAATCGCAGATACGCAGTATTTT. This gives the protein CSARGLGGIADTQYF.